Listed below are T cell receptor beta chains from one sample, sequenced in a study of T cells expressing NK-cell markers. For each CDR3 protein, TCRdb gives one entry from its re-call of the 5' RACE reads, without DNA. There are 400,000 to 450,000 distinct CDR3 sequences in the sample, with more than 7% held by the top ten. The sample taken for sequencing was blood T cells: a sorted CD56 or NKG2C T cell subset, CD4+ or CD8+ T cells, or bulk PBMC T cells (not recorded which). Receptors originate from a woman between 18 and 75 years old in good health. The CDR3 runs from the conserved cysteine through the conserved F or W.

v_gene: TRBV24-1; j_gene: TRBJ1-2; CDR3aa: CATSRGPNGYTF
v_gene: TRBV7-6; j_gene: TRBJ2-7; CDR3aa: CASKGQSNHEQYF
v_gene: TRBV5-1; j_gene: TRBJ2-3; CDR3aa: CASSFGGDTDTQYF
v_gene: TRBV5-1; j_gene: TRBJ2-1; CDR3aa: CASSFAPGQGDNEQFF
v_gene: TRBV14; j_gene: TRBJ1-4; CDR3aa: CASSPQHGYLNEKLFF
v_gene: TRBV25-1; j_gene: TRBJ2-1; CDR3aa: CASSEWGPDNEQFF
v_gene: TRBV7-9; j_gene: TRBJ2-3; CDR3aa: CASSLISDTQYF
v_gene: TRBV6-5; j_gene: TRBJ1-1; CDR3aa: CASSYWQNTEAFF
v_gene: TRBV23-1; j_gene: TRBJ2-3; CDR3aa: CASSPPKATSGSTDTQYF
v_gene: TRBV5-1; j_gene: TRBJ1-5; CDR3aa: CASSLDGGGNQPQHF
v_gene: TRBV4-1; j_gene: TRBJ1-5; CDR3aa: CASSQDSGYSNQPQHF
v_gene: TRBV7-6; j_gene: TRBJ2-1; CDR3aa: CASSLRLRDFPYNEQFF
v_gene: TRBV4-3; j_gene: TRBJ1-5; CDR3aa: CASSPRADQPQHF
v_gene: TRBV24-1; j_gene: TRBJ2-2; CDR3aa: CATSDSPSGRANTGELFF
v_gene: TRBV7-2; j_gene: TRBJ1-5; CDR3aa: CASSIGQGSQPQHF
v_gene: TRBV12-3/TRBV12-4; j_gene: TRBJ1-2; CDR3aa: CASSFLEAHGYTF
v_gene: TRBV29-1; j_gene: TRBJ2-7; CDR3aa: CSGGPVGGSPGEQYF
v_gene: TRBV3-1; j_gene: TRBJ1-5; CDR3aa: CASSQDLLQPQHF
v_gene: TRBV20-1; j_gene: TRBJ2-1; CDR3aa: CSARDMVASYNEQFF
v_gene: TRBV4-3; j_gene: TRBJ1-1; CDR3aa: CASSQGGGGITEAFF
v_gene: TRBV5-4; j_gene: TRBJ2-6; CDR3aa: CASGKGQLSGANVLTF
v_gene: TRBV5-4; j_gene: TRBJ2-3; CDR3aa: CASTAGVTDTQYF
v_gene: TRBV29-1; j_gene: TRBJ2-3; CDR3aa: CSPKGPGGARDTQYF
v_gene: TRBV6-2/TRBV6-3; j_gene: TRBJ1-5; CDR3aa: CASSYAFGQPQHF
v_gene: TRBV4-3; j_gene: TRBJ2-3; CDR3aa: CASSQDLQRGGDTQYF
v_gene: TRBV5-1; j_gene: TRBJ1-6; CDR3aa: CASTSTTGDNSPLHF
v_gene: TRBV6-5; j_gene: TRBJ2-2; CDR3aa: CASSWASGGTHTGELFF
v_gene: TRBV27; j_gene: TRBJ2-7; CDR3aa: CASSATGGFYEQYF
v_gene: TRBV11-2; j_gene: TRBJ2-6; CDR3aa: CASSRRDSGKPGANVLTF
v_gene: TRBV18; j_gene: TRBJ2-6; CDR3aa: CASSPPLAGGANVLTF
v_gene: TRBV5-4; j_gene: TRBJ2-5; CDR3aa: CASSLAGLEETQYF
v_gene: TRBV10-3; j_gene: TRBJ1-5; CDR3aa: CAISERGYSNQPQHF
v_gene: TRBV4-3; j_gene: TRBJ1-1; CDR3aa: CASSSDRGKGTEAFF
v_gene: TRBV4-3; j_gene: TRBJ2-3; CDR3aa: CASSQDRLAGDTQYF
v_gene: TRBV29-1; j_gene: TRBJ1-2; CDR3aa: CSVTAGVPYGYTF
v_gene: TRBV11-2; j_gene: TRBJ2-7; CDR3aa: CASSPFSGSHEQYF
v_gene: TRBV29-1; j_gene: TRBJ2-1; CDR3aa: CSAVSPHHYNEQFF
v_gene: TRBV12-3/TRBV12-4; j_gene: TRBJ2-3; CDR3aa: CASLGLVSYTDTQYF
v_gene: TRBV20-1; j_gene: TRBJ1-5; CDR3aa: CSRAGFGNQPQHF
v_gene: TRBV12-3/TRBV12-4; j_gene: TRBJ2-1; CDR3aa: CASRAAGGSYNEQFF
v_gene: TRBV20-1; j_gene: TRBJ1-5; CDR3aa: CSARMLNQPQHF
v_gene: TRBV20-1; j_gene: TRBJ2-3; CDR3aa: CSATAGRTGRAPSTDTQYF
v_gene: TRBV9; j_gene: TRBJ2-6; CDR3aa: CASMRAGNSGANVLTF
v_gene: TRBV12-3/TRBV12-4; j_gene: TRBJ1-5; CDR3aa: CASSYAGQVNQPQHF
v_gene: TRBV12-3/TRBV12-4; j_gene: TRBJ1-1; CDR3aa: CASSGGRRLNTEAFF
v_gene: TRBV19; j_gene: TRBJ2-7; CDR3aa: CASKSSHSDRWSYEQYF
v_gene: TRBV28; j_gene: TRBJ2-3; CDR3aa: CASSFISGSHTQYF
v_gene: TRBV12-3/TRBV12-4; j_gene: TRBJ2-4; CDR3aa: CASSPPGGHGNIQYF
v_gene: TRBV24-1; j_gene: TRBJ2-2; CDR3aa: CATQGQWNTGELFF
v_gene: TRBV29-1; j_gene: TRBJ2-2; CDR3aa: CSVGESGELFF
v_gene: TRBV25-1; j_gene: TRBJ2-3; CDR3aa: CASSEFKGGTDTQYF
v_gene: TRBV27; j_gene: TRBJ1-2; CDR3aa: CASSWGAGPNYGYTF